This entry is about one T cell receptor beta chain. Antigen unknown. Each diagnosis drew on symptoms, thyroxine, TRAb, thyroid ultrasound and orbital computed tomography findings. Extraction of PBMCs used under 13 ml of fresh peripheral blood. The entry originates in a study of T cells in Graves' hyperthyroidism and ophthalmopathy. For the study at large: It was at initial diagnosis, before any treatment, that peripheral blood was collected. Study results and limitations: Appearing also in blood were most of the thyroid clonotypes expanded above 0.001.

Germline CDR1 and CDR2: SQVTM and ANQGSEA. CDR3 length: 13 residues. Trimming removed 8 bases at V and 0 bases at J, with 13 bases between. Amplification targeted TCR beta CDR3 regions from RNA transcripts. The HTBI primer set served for first-round RT-PCR of the TCR CDR3. TCRdb recomputed calls from the multiplex PCR reads with MiXCR, one row per CDR3 protein. The data show 75,000 to 100,000 distinct CDR3 sequences, roughly half seen once. This rearrangement joins TRBV29-1 to TRBJ1-1, with TRBD1 as a possible D gene (5 bases). Source material: blood. The sequence was obtained from a woman aged 40 to 49 with Graves' hyperthyroidism. In DNA, the CDR3 is TGCAGCTCCGTAGGGGCTATGAACACTGAAGCTTTCTTT. It yields the protein CSSVGAMNTEAFF.